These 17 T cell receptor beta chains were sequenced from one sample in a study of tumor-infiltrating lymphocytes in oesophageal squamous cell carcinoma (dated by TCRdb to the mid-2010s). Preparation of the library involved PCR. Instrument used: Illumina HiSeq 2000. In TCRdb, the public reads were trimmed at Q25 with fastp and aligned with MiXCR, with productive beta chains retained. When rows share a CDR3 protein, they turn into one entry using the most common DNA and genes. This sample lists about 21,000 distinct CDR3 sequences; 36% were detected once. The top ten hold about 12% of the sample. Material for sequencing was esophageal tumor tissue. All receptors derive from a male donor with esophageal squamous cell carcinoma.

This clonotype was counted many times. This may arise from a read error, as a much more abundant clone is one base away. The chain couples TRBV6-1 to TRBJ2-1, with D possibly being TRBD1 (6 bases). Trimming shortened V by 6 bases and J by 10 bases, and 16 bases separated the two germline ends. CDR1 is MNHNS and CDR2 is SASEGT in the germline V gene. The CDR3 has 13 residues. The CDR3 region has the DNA TGTGCCAGCAGGCCCTCCGGGACATCCGAGCAGTTCTTC. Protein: CASRPSGTSEQFF.

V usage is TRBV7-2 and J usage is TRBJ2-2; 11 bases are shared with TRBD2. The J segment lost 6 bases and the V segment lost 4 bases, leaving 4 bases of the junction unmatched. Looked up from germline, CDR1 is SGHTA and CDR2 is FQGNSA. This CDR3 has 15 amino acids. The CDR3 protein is CASSSFSGRAGELFF. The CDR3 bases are TGTGCCAGCAGCTCATTTAGCGGGAGGGCCGGGGAGCTGTTTTTT.

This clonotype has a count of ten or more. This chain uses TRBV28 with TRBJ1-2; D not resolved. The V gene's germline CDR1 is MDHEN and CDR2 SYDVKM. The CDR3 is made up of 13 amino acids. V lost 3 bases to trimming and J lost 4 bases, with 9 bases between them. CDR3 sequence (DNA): TGTGCCAGCAGTTTCGGGTTTGCCTATGGCTACACCTTC. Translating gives CASSFGFAYGYTF.

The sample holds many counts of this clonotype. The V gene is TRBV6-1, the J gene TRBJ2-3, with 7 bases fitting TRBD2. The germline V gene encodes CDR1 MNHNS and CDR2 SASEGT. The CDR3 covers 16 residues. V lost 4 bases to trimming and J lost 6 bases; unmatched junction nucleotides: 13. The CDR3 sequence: CASSGATSARGDTQYF. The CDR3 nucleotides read TGTGCCAGCAGTGGAGCCACTAGCGCCAGAGGGGATACGCAGTATTTT.

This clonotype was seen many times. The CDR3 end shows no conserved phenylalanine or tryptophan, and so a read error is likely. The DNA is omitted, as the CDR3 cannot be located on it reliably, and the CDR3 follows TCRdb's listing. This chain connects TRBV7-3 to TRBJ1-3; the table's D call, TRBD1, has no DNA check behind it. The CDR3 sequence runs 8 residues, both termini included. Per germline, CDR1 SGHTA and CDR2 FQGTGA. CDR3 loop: CASSWGQG.

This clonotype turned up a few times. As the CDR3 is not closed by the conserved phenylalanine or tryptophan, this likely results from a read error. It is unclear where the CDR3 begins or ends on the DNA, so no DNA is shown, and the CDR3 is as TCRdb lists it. CDR3 sequence reads: CASSSPSGHHYGYTFGS. The rearrangement joins TRBV28 to TRBJ2-7; whether TRBD1, the table's D call, matches the DNA was not checked. Looked up from germline, CDR1 is MDHEN and CDR2 is SYDVKM. The CDR3 length is 17 residues, termini included.

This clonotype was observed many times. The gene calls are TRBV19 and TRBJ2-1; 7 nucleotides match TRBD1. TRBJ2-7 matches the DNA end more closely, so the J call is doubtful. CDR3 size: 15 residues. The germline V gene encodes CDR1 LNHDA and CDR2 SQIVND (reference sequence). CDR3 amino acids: CASSKTTGLTYEQYF. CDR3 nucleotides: TGTGCCAGTAGTAAAACGACAGGGCTTACCTACGAGCAGTACTTC.

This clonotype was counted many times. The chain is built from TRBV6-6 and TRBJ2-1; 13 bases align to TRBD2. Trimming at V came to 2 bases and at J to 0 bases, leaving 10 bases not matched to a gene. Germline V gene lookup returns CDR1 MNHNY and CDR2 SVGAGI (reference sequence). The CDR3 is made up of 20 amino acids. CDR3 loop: CASSYLGTSGIVRSYNEQFF. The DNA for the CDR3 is TGTGCCAGCAGTTACCTTGGGACTAGCGGGATAGTTCGCTCCTACAATGAGCAGTTCTTC.

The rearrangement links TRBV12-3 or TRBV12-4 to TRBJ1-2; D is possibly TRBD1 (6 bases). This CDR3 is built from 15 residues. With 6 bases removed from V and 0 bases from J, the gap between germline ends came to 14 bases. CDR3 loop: CASRPRTASNYGYTF. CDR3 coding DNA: TGTGCCAGCAGGCCCCGGACAGCTTCTAACTATGGCTACACCTTC.

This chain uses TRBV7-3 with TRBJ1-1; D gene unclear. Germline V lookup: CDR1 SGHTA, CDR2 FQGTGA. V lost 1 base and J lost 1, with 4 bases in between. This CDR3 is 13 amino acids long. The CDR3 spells CASSLIRNTEAFF. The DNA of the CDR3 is TGTGCCAGCAGCTTAATTCGGAACACTGAAGCTTTCTTT.

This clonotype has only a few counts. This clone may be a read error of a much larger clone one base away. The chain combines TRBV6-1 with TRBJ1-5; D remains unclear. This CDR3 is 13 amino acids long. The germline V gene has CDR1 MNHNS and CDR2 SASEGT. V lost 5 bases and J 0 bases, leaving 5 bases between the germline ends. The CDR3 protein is CASSRYSNQPQHF. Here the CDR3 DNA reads TGTGCCAGCAGTCGGTATAGCAATCAGCCCCAGCATTTT.

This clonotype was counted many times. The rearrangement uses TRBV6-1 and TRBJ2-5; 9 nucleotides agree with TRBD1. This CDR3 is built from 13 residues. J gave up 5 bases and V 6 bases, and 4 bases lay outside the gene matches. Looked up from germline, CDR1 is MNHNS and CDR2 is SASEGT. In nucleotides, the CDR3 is TGTGCCAGCAGACAGGGGGCTGGGGAGACCCAGTACTTC. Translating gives CASRQGAGETQYF.

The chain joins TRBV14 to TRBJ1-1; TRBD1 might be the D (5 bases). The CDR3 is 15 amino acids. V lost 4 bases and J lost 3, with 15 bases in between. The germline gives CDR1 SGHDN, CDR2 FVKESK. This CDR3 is CASSPPGAGHTEAFF. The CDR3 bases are TGTGCCAGCAGCCCCCCCGGGGCTGGGCACACTGAAGCTTTCTTT.

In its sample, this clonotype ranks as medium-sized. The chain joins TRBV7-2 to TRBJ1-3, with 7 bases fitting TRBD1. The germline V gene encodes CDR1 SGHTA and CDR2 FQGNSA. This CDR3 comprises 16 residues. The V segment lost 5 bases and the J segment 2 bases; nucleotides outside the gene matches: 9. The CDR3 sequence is CASSPGQVDAGNTIYF. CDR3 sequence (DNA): TGTGCCAGCAGCCCTGGACAGGTCGATGCTGGAAACACCATATATTTT.

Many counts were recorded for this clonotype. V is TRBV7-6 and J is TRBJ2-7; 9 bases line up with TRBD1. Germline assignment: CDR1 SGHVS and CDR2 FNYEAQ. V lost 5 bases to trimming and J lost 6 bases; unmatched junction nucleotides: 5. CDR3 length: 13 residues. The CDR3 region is CASSQGQGREQYF. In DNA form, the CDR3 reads TGTGCCAGCAGCCAAGGACAGGGGCGCGAGCAGTACTTC.

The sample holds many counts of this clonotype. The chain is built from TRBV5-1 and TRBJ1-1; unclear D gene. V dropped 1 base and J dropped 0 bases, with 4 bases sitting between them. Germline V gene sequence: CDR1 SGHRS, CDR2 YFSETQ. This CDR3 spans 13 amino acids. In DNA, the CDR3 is TGCGCCAGCAGCTTGCTAGTGAACACTGAAGCTTTCTTT. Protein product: CASSLLVNTEAFF.

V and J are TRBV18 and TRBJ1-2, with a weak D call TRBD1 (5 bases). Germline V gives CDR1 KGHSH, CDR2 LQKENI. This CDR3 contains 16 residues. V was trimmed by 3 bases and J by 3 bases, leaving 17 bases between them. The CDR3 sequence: CASSPETLGADYGYTF. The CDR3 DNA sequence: TGTGCCAGCTCACCTGAAACCCTCGGGGCGGACTATGGCTACACCTTC.